These T cell receptor beta chains were read from a single sample in a study of cytomegalovirus exposure and HLA in healthy donors. The protocol was immunoSEQ multiplex PCR, while the TCRdb copy is restricted to in-frame clones and leaves out a portion. The table records approximately 100,000 clones, 80% to 85% of them present only once. Sequences were obtained from PBMCs. These receptors originate from a man aged 35 to 55 in good health and CMV-seronegative. CDR3s include the opening cysteine and the closing phenylalanine or tryptophan. The order of the fields is CDR3 DNA, CDR3 protein, V gene, clone size, D gene, J gene. The D gene is left open where the match is weak. Not every row has a clone size; where given, it reads once, few, many or a size class.

TGCGCCAGCAGCTTGATGTTGGACAGCGTGGGCGAGCAGTACTTC CASSLMLDSVGEQYF TRBV5-1 NA NA TRBJ2-7
TGTGCCAGCAGTCCAAGGGGGGGACAGGGGGGGGTGAACACTGAAGCTTTCTTT CASSPRGGQGGVNTEAFF TRBV28 NA TRBD1 TRBJ1-1
TGTGCCAGCAGCCAATATAGACGGGACAGGGGGCATGGAAACACCATATATTTT CASSQYRRDRGHGNTIYF TRBV7-8 NA TRBD1 TRBJ1-3
TGTGCCAGCAGTGAAGAAGGGGATGCCTATAATTCACCCCTCCACTTT CASSEEGDAYNSPLHF TRBV2 NA NA TRBJ1-6
TGTGCCAGTAAGGCAGGGTGGGGCGGTTCGCCCCTCCACTTT CASKAGWGGSPLHF TRBV19 NA NA TRBJ1-6
TGTGCCAGCAGCCACCAGGGGTCTGAAGCTTTCTTT CASSHQGSEAFF TRBV7-2 NA NA TRBJ1-1
TGTGCCAGCAGGGTGGATGATAGCGGGGCTTACGAGCAGTACTTC CASRVDDSGAYEQYF TRBV6-4 NA TRBD2 TRBJ2-7
TGTGCCACCAGCAAAAACTCGGACTCATTATCCTCCTACAATGAGCAGTTCTTC CATSKNSDSLSSYNEQFF TRBV15 few NA TRBJ2-1
TGCAGCGTTTACGGGTACTCCTACAATGAGCAGTTCTTC CSVYGYSYNEQFF TRBV29-1 NA NA TRBJ2-1
TGTGCCAGCAGCTTGGTGGCCAGGGGACAGGGGGAAAACTTCCGAGACGAGCAGTACTTC CASSLVARGQGENFRDEQYF TRBV5-5 NA TRBD1 TRBJ2-7
TGTGCCAGCAGGTCCGTCTACGAGCAGTACTTC CASRSVYEQYF TRBV6-5 NA NA TRBJ2-7
TGTGCCAGCAGTGAATGGACTAGCGGGGGGACTGAGCAGTTCTTC CASSEWTSGGTEQFF TRBV2 few TRBD2 TRBJ2-1
TGTGCCAGTAGCACGGACAGGGGAACCCAAGAGACCCAGTACTTC CASSTDRGTQETQYF TRBV19 NA TRBD1 TRBJ2-5
TGTGCCAGCAGCTCGGACTTTCTTTCCTACAATGAGCAGTTCTTC CASSSDFLSYNEQFF TRBV7-6 NA NA TRBJ2-1
TGTGCCAGTAGTATAGAGGGGACAGCCAGGGGCACTGAAGCTTTCTTT CASSIEGTARGTEAFF TRBV19 NA TRBD1 TRBJ1-1
TGCGCCAGCAGCTTGGGAGGGTACGGTCAGCCCCAGCATTTT CASSLGGYGQPQHF TRBV5-1 NA NA TRBJ1-5
TGTGCCAGCAGCTTCGAAGTCGGCGGCCAAGAGACCCAGTACTTC CASSFEVGGQETQYF TRBV7-9 NA NA TRBJ2-5
TGCGCCAGCATTGTGTACGGGGGGGCAGATACGCAGTATTTT CASIVYGGADTQYF TRBV10-2 few TRBD2 TRBJ2-3